This TCR beta chain emerged from a study of blood T cell repertoires in COVID-19. Background on the study: From T cells, B-cell-depleted T cells, or PBMCs came the material, which was cDNA or gDNA.

Original handling: Reference gene primer amplification gave nucleated cell count estimates. The data were produced by immunoSEQ multiplex PCR, yet TCRdb's version contains in-frame clones alone and is incomplete. That table is the source of V, J and clone size, and D and trimming were worked out from the DNA. The sample carries a few hundred thousand clones, more than 80% recorded once. Germline values: CDR1 KGHSH, CDR2 LQKENI. With 8 bases removed from V and 5 bases from J, the gap between germline ends came to 21 bases. The CDR3 totals 15 residues. Sequenced input: peripheral blood. The chain carries TRBV18 and TRBJ1-1; no definite D call. This sequence originates from a man between 18 and 29 years old who had recovered from COVID-19. DNA for the CDR3: TGTGCCAGCCAAACCCCGAGGAGGGTCGAGACTGAAGCTTTCTTT. Translating it yields CASQTPRRVETEAFF.